This record looks at one T cell receptor beta chain sequence and its context. One entry per CDR3 protein results from TCRdb running MiXCR on the 5' RACE reads. The repertoire holds about 320,000 distinct CDR3 sequences, with more than 13% as singletons. The entry originates in a study of T-cell memory formation after mild COVID-19. About the study: TCR clusters largely stayed donor specific.

J lost 3 bases, V lost 6 bases, and 5 bases had no gene match. The CDR3 runs to 14 residues. Germline CDR1 MNHEY, CDR2 SVGAGI. V usage is TRBV6-5 and J usage is TRBJ1-5; 7 bases are a match to TRBD1. This clonotype was obtained from a young man who had mild COVID-19 (a few samples of this study predate the infection). Cell type and time point are not known. The specimen sequenced was PBMCs or a T cell subset sorted from them (not recorded which). The CDR3 sequence is CASRPGQTNQPQHF. In DNA, the CDR3 is TGTGCCAGCAGACCGGGACAGACCAATCAGCCCCAGCATTTT.